A single count supports the clone carrying this T cell receptor beta chain. Sequencing was performed with immunoSEQ multiplex PCR; in TCRdb, only in-frame clones are kept and a portion is missing. The sample contains 95,000 to 100,000 clones, under 96% of which appear only once. The sample originates from a study of technical replicates of blood from a few donors. This CDR3 has 17 amino acids. Germline CDR1 is LGHNT and CDR2 is FRNRAP. The V gene lost 1 base and the J gene lost 4 bases, with 17 bases spanning the gap. The TCR comes from a human donor in good health. V gene TRBV12-5 combines with J gene TRBJ1-5; D is undetermined. Sequencing was performed on T cells isolated from PBMCs. CDR3 loop: CASGLGPWRGMNQPQHF. The DNA for the CDR3 is TGTGCTAGTGGTTTGGGCCCTTGGAGAGGTATGAATCAGCCCCAGCATTTT.